The 7 T cell receptor beta chains reported below all come from one sample, sequenced in a study of cytotoxic CD8 clonotypes in ibrutinib-treated CLL. Repertoires were generated with immunoSEQ multiplex PCR, while TCRdb's copy carries only in-frame clones and drops some. The sample includes roughly 49,000 clones, roughly 83% seen only once; the top ten take just over 20%. Sequenced here: PBMCs, sampled after 24 months of ibrutinib treatment. The receptors derive from a human donor with chronic lymphocytic leukemia.

The V and J genes are TRBV5-1 and TRBJ2-3; no firm D call. The CDR3 loop spans 12 amino acids. Trimming took 0 bases from V and 4 from J, leaving 3 bases between them. Germline assignment: CDR1 SGHRS and CDR2 YFSETQ. The CDR3 here is CASSLEADTQYF. The CDR3 region has the DNA TGCGCCAGCAGCTTGGAAGCAGATACGCAGTATTTT. Full variable domain (remainder filled in from reference TRBV5-1 and TRBJ2-3): KAGVTQTPRYLIKTRGQQVTLSCSPISGHRSVSWYQQTPGQGLQFLFEYFSETQRNKGNFPGRFSGRQFSNSRSEMNVSTLELGDSALYLCASSLEADTQYFGPGTRLTVL.

This clone was observed once. The chain employs TRBV19 and TRBJ2-7; D is unresolved. In germline, CDR1 is LNHDA, CDR2 SQIVND (reference sequence). V dropped 2 bases and J dropped 2 bases, with 10 bases sitting between them. CDR3 length: 14 residues. CDR3 DNA: TGTGCCAGTAGTATAAAAAGGCAGGCCTACGAGCAGTACTTC. Its protein is CASSIKRQAYEQYF.

V is TRBV5-1 and J is TRBJ1-4, with no clear D. V shed 6 bases and J shed 7 bases, with 13 bases lying between them. The V gene's germline CDR1 is SGHRS and CDR2 YFSETQ. This CDR3 region has 13 residues. This chain's CDR3 is CASTPVVGEKLFF. The DNA for the CDR3 is TGCGCCAGCACCCCCGTGGTGGGTGAAAAACTGTTTTTT.

This chain connects TRBV4-3 to TRBJ2-1; 7 nucleotides line up with TRBD2. The CDR3 has 15 residues. Germline values: CDR1 LGHNA, CDR2 YSLEER. The J segment lost 2 bases and the V segment lost 4 bases, leaving 5 bases of the junction unmatched. The CDR3 DNA reads TGCGCCAGCAGCCTCGACGGGACTACCTACAATGAGCAGTTCTTC. Its translation: CASSLDGTTYNEQFF.

The rearrangement links TRBV27 to TRBJ2-7, with 8 bases identical to TRBD2. V lost 6 bases, J lost 2 bases, and 15 bases stayed unmatched. Germline CDR1 is MNHEY and CDR2 is SMNVEV (reference sequence). The CDR3 is made up of 17 amino acids. The CDR3 loop reads CASRFTRVGGGTYEQYF. CDR3 DNA: TGTGCCAGCAGATTTACGCGAGTGGGCGGGGGGACCTACGAGCAGTACTTC.

The rearrangement links TRBV29-1 to TRBJ1-2, with D possibly being TRBD1 (6 bases). The length of the CDR3 is 12 residues. Germline V gene data show CDR1 as SQVTM and CDR2 as ANQGSEA. Trimming pared 3 bases from V and 7 bases from J, leaving 12 bases between. CDR3 bases: TGCAGCGTTGACCCCCCGGACAGTGGCTACACCTTC. Amino acid sequence: CSVDPPDSGYTF.

The chain carries TRBV5-1 and TRBJ1-4; tentatively, D is TRBD1 (6 bases). CDR1 and CDR2 (germline): SGHRS, YFSETQ. CDR3 length equals 16 residues. Trimming left V 2 bases short and J 0 bases short, with 11 bases between. The CDR3 reads CASSFGQRATNEKLFF. Written as DNA, the CDR3 is TGCGCCAGCAGCTTCGGACAGCGTGCAACTAATGAAAAACTGTTTTTT. The complete variable domain, with remaining parts taken from reference TRBV5-1 and TRBJ1-4, reads KAGVTQTPRYLIKTRGQQVTLSCSPISGHRSVSWYQQTPGQGLQFLFEYFSETQRNKGNFPGRFSGRQFSNSRSEMNVSTLELGDSALYLCASSFGQRATNEKLFFGSGTQLSVL.